The rows below give T cell receptor beta chains drawn from one sample of a study of cytomegalovirus exposure and HLA in healthy donors. Here immunoSEQ multiplex PCR was the method, and the copy in TCRdb shows in-frame clones only, minus some. The sample has 100,000 to 150,000 clones; 70% to 90% are singletons. Material for sequencing was PBMCs. Source of these receptors: a boy between 5 and 17 years old in good health and CMV-seronegative. Each CDR3 is given with its conserved first and last residue. The D gene is left open where the match is weak. Some rows mark clone size as missing; the rest say once, few, many or name a class of expanded clone.

v_call,j_call,d_call,clone_size,cdr3_nt,cdr3_aa
TRBV7-2,TRBJ2-1,TRBD2,NA,TGTGCCAGCAGCTTAGCTAGCGGGGGGGCAAATGAGCAGTTCTTC,CASSLASGGANEQFF
TRBV2,TRBJ1-1,NA,NA,TGTGCCAGAGGGGTTTTCACTGAAGCTTTCTTT,CARGVFTEAFF
TRBV6-1,TRBJ2-3,TRBD2,once,TGTGCCAGCAGTGAATTGCTAGCGGGGACTAGCACAGATACGCAGTATTTT,CASSELLAGTSTDTQYF
TRBV7-8,TRBJ1-2,TRBD1,NA,TGTGCCAGCACCCCCCTTTCGGACAGGAACTATGGCTACACCTTC,CASTPLSDRNYGYTF
TRBV29-1,TRBJ2-1,TRBD1,NA,TGCAGCGCAGAAAGGACAGGGGTCTACAATGAGCAGTTCTTC,CSAERTGVYNEQFF
TRBV6-5,TRBJ1-6,NA,NA,TGTGCCAGCTGGAGCCCAAATTCACCCCTCCACTTT,CASWSPNSPLHF
TRBV30,TRBJ1-4,NA,NA,TGTGCCTGGAGTACTTTTAATGAAAAACTGTTTTTT,CAWSTFNEKLFF
TRBV5-4,TRBJ2-7,TRBD1,NA,TGTGCCAGCAGCTTGAACTGGGACAGGAGCTTCTCCTACGAGCAGTACTTC,CASSLNWDRSFSYEQYF
TRBV2,TRBJ2-2,NA,NA,TGTGCCAGCAGTCTCGGGGGGCGGGGTACCGGGGAGCTGTTTTTT,CASSLGGRGTGELFF
TRBV6-5,TRBJ2-1,TRBD1,few,TGTGCCAGCAGTTACTCGACAGGGGCCAATGAGCAGTTCTTC,CASSYSTGANEQFF
TRBV5-1,TRBJ1-1,NA,NA,TGCGCCAGCAATACCGGGACACACTCTAAGCACACTGAAGCTTTCTTT,CASNTGTHSKHTEAFF
TRBV4-1,TRBJ2-2,TRBD1,few,TGCGCCAGCAGCCCACAGGACAGGGGAGTAACCGGGGAGCTGTTTTTT,CASSPQDRGVTGELFF
TRBV4-3,TRBJ2-7,TRBD1,NA,TGCGCCAGCAGCCAAACCGGGACAGGCGTTTACGAGCAGTACTTC,CASSQTGTGVYEQYF
TRBV20-1,TRBJ2-1,NA,NA,TGCAGTGCCGGACTATCCAATGAGCAGTTCTTC,CSAGLSNEQFF
TRBV19,TRBJ2-1,TRBD2,NA,TGTGCCAGTAGTATAGATCTGGCTAGCGGGCAATACAATGAGCAGTTCTTC,CASSIDLASGQYNEQFF
TRBV11-2,TRBJ2-2,NA,NA,TGTGCCAGCAGCTTAGACAGGGCGACCGGGGAGCTGTTTTTT,CASSLDRATGELFF
TRBV5-4,TRBJ2-1,NA,NA,TGTGCCAGCTCTATTCGCCTAGAGTACAATGAGCAGTTCTTC,CASSIRLEYNEQFF
TRBV5-6,TRBJ1-2,TRBD1,once,TGTGCCAGCAGTACAGACAGGGTGGTCTTTGGCTACACCTTC,CASSTDRVVFGYTF
TRBV6-1,TRBJ1-2,NA,NA,TGTGCCAGCACCACGGGATTTGGCTATGGCTACACCTTC,CASTTGFGYGYTF
TRBV27,TRBJ2-7,TRBD1,NA,TGTGCCAGCAGTCCACAGGGGAAGGACAGGTCAATCTCCTACGAGCAGTACTTC,CASSPQGKDRSISYEQYF
TRBV4-1,TRBJ2-7,TRBD1,NA,TGCGCCAGCAGCCAAGGGGGCGTAGGGGGCTTCTACGAGCAGTACTTC,CASSQGGVGGFYEQYF
TRBV9,TRBJ1-1,NA,NA,TGTGCCAGCAGCGTAGGAACAGGGAGACTTTGGGGCACTGAAGCTTTCTTT,CASSVGTGRLWGTEAFF